Below, 30 T cell receptor beta chains from the same sample are listed, as sequenced in a study of blood T cell repertoires in COVID-19. Assay: immunoSEQ multiplex PCR; the TCRdb copy retains only in-frame clones and omits some. The table lists about 240,000 clones, around 83% of them singletons. Sequencing used peripheral blood. These receptors all stem from a woman older than 75 with acute or convalescent COVID-19.

This clone was seen only once. This chain uses TRBV6-2 or TRBV6-3 with TRBJ1-2, with a weak D call TRBD1 (5 bases). This CDR3 contains 13 residues. V gave up 5 bases and J gave up 5 bases, with 12 bases separating them. From germline, CDR1 is MNHEY and CDR2 SVGEGT. CDR3 coding DNA: TGTGCCAGCAGTCCCGGCAGGGTTTATGGCTACACCTTC. It specifies CASSPGRVYGYTF.

The chain carries TRBV5-1 and TRBJ2-7; 8 bases agree with TRBD1. The CDR3 sequence is 17 residues long. The trim removed 4 bases at V and 2 bases at J, leaving 14 bases unmatched. CDR1 is SGHRS, CDR2 YFSETQ, per germline. CDR3 nucleotide sequence: TGCGCCAGCAGCCCTAGGACAGGGAGTCATGGCGCCTACGAGCAGTACTTC. Encoded protein: CASSPRTGSHGAYEQYF.

V gene TRBV2 combines with J gene TRBJ1-6; 8 nucleotides line up with TRBD1. The CDR3 loop spans 14 amino acids. Losses at the gene ends were 4 bases for V and 5 bases for J; bases not matched to a gene: 1. CDR1 and CDR2 (germline): SNHLY, FYNNEI. CDR3 loop: CASSGGQDNSPLHF. For the CDR3, the DNA is TGTGCCAGCAGTGGGGGACAGGATAATTCACCCCTCCACTTT. The full variable domain, completed using reference TRBV2 and TRBJ1-6, is EPEVTQTPSHQVTQMGQEVILRCVPISNHLYFYWYRQILGQKVEFLVSFYNNEISEKSEIFDDQFSVERPDGSNFTLKIRSTKLEDSAMYFCASSGGQDNSPLHFGNGTRLTVT.

The chain couples TRBV4-1 to TRBJ2-4; 7 bases are a match to TRBD1. V gave up 5 bases and J gave up 6 bases; unmatched junction bases: 7. Germline V lookup: CDR1 MGHRA, CDR2 YSYEKL. The CDR3 runs to 14 residues. CDR3 sequence reads: CASSARQGPNIQYF. DNA of the CDR3: TGCGCCAGCAGCGCCCGACAGGGACCAAACATTCAGTACTTC.

This chain links TRBV15 with TRBJ1-1, with a tentative D call TRBD1 (5 bases). The CDR3 consists of 13 residues. The germline CDR1 and CDR2 sequences are LNHNV and YYDKDF (reference sequence). V gave up 1 base and J gave up 10 bases, with 13 bases separating them. As DNA, the CDR3 is TGTGCCACCAGCAGAGTTGGGGGGTTAGGAGCTTTCTTT. Protein sequence: CATSRVGGLGAFF.

V and J are TRBV5-4 and TRBJ2-1; 9 bases fit TRBD2. The CDR3 is 15 amino acids. Germline V gives CDR1 SGHNT, CDR2 YYREEE (reference sequence). J was trimmed by 5 bases and V by 4 bases; bases with no gene match: 7. The CDR3 DNA reads as TGTGCCAGCAGCCTGTTAGCGGGGGCCAACAATGAGCAGTTCTTC. Amino acids: CASSLLAGANNEQFF.

In its sample, this clone was seen once. The rearrangement links TRBV9 to TRBJ1-1; D is undetermined. The V end was cut by 3 bases, the J end by 0 bases, with 12 bases between. The CDR3 is 15 residues long. Germline-derived CDR1 and CDR2 are SGDLS and YYNGEE. CDR3 sequence: CASSAGVGMNTEAFF. The CDR3 DNA is TGTGCCAGCAGCGCCGGGGTAGGCATGAACACTGAAGCTTTCTTT.

The chain combines TRBV2 with TRBJ1-6; 7 nucleotides align to TRBD1. The V segment lost 1 base and the J segment 9 bases; nucleotides outside the gene matches: 6. From germline, CDR1 is SNHLY and CDR2 FYNNEI. The CDR3 consists of 15 residues. This chain's CDR3 is CASSEVTGSGSPLHF. CDR3 coding DNA: TGTGCCAGCAGTGAAGTGACAGGGTCGGGTTCACCCCTCCACTTT.

The chain carries TRBV30 and TRBJ2-7; TRBD2 matches 9 bases. The V gene's germline CDR1 is GTSNPN and CDR2 SVGIG (reference sequence). J was trimmed by 2 bases and V by 0 bases; bases with no gene match: 8. The CDR3 length is 16 residues. CDR3 sequence (DNA): TGTGCCTGGAGTGTACCGAGGTTAGCGGGGGCCTACGAGCAGTACTTC. Translated: CAWSVPRLAGAYEQYF.

This sequence joins TRBV6-5 and TRBJ1-1, with unresolved D. V gave up 11 bases and J gave up 0 bases, with 13 bases separating them. The CDR3 is 13 residues long. CDR1 and CDR2 (germline): MNHEY, SVGAGI. The CDR3 bases are TGTGCCGCTTCAAACAAATTGAACACTGAAGCTTTCTTT. Protein: CAASNKLNTEAFF.

The rearrangement joins TRBV2 to TRBJ1-2, with 7 bases fitting TRBD1. In germline, CDR1 is SNHLY, CDR2 FYNNEI. V shed 4 bases, J shed 8 bases, and the junction held 7 bases outside the gene matches. The length of the CDR3 is 13 residues. DNA of the CDR3: TGTGCCAGCAGTGTCCAAGCAGGGGGAGGCTACACCTTC. Protein sequence: CASSVQAGGGYTF.

The V call is TRBV5-1, the J call TRBJ2-7, with 9 bases identical to TRBD1. Per the germline V gene, CDR1 is SGHRS and CDR2 is YFSETQ. This CDR3 has 15 residues. V lost 4 bases to trimming and J lost 3 bases; unmatched junction nucleotides: 8. The CDR3 bases are TGCGCCAGCAGCCCCCCGGGACAGGGAGGCTACGAGCAGTACTTC. It translates to CASSPPGQGGYEQYF. Full variable domain (remainder filled in from reference TRBV5-1 and TRBJ2-7): KAGVTQTPRYLIKTRGQQVTLSCSPISGHRSVSWYQQTPGQGLQFLFEYFSETQRNKGNFPGRFSGRQFSNSRSEMNVSTLELGDSALYLCASSPPGQGGYEQYFGPGTRLTVT.

V gene TRBV9 combines with J gene TRBJ1-2; 8 positions match TRBD1. J gave up 8 bases and V 6 bases, and 12 bases lay outside the gene matches. Germline V gives CDR1 SGDLS, CDR2 YYNGEE. The CDR3 is 14 residues long. The CDR3 sequence is CASTSRTGNGGYTF. The CDR3 bases are TGTGCCAGCACCTCTCGGACAGGGAACGGCGGCTACACCTTC. Complete variable domain (other parts from reference TRBV9 and TRBJ1-2): DSGVTQTPKHLITATGQRVTLRCSPRSGDLSVYWYQQSLDQGLQFLIQYYNGEERAKGNILERFSAQQFPDLHSELNLSSLELGDSALYFCASTSRTGNGGYTFGSGTRLTVV.

The chain couples TRBV7-9 to TRBJ1-1; 7 bases match TRBD1. The germline V gene encodes CDR1 SEHNR and CDR2 FQNEAQ (reference sequence). There are 12 residues in the CDR3. V shed 8 bases and J 4 bases; nucleotides not matched to a gene: 4. The CDR3 DNA reads as TGTGCCAGCGGCCAGGGGGGCACTGAAGCTTTCTTT. It is translated as CASGQGGTEAFF.

V gene TRBV5-1 combines with J gene TRBJ2-1; TRBD2 aligns across 8 bases. The germline gives CDR1 SGHRS, CDR2 YFSETQ. The CDR3 loop spans 15 amino acids. The V gene end was trimmed by 4 bases and the J gene end by 6 bases; junction bases not matched to a gene: 9. CDR3 sequence reads: CASSPGLGSLNEQFF. The CDR3 bases are TGCGCCAGCAGCCCGGGACTAGGAAGTCTCAATGAGCAGTTCTTC.

This chain uses TRBV28 with TRBJ1-4, with 10 nucleotides matching TRBD1. The CDR3 is made up of 14 amino acids. The germline V gene encodes CDR1 MDHEN and CDR2 SYDVKM. Trimming took 6 bases from V and 7 from J; bases not matched to a gene: 5. The CDR3 sequence: CASSMTGGGEKLFF. The CDR3 coding sequence is TGTGCCAGCAGCATGACAGGGGGCGGTGAAAAACTGTTTTTT.

This chain connects TRBV4-1 to TRBJ1-1; the D gene is possibly TRBD1 (6 bases). The CDR3 extends over 16 amino acids. V was cut by 4 bases and J by 1 base, with 16 bases left in between. Germline loops: CDR1 MGHRA, CDR2 YSYEKL. The CDR3 DNA reads TGCGCCAGCAGCCGAACCTACGGGACACAGAACACTGAAGCTTTCTTT. It is translated as CASSRTYGTQNTEAFF.

A few counts support this clone. CDR3 region: CASSPGRGNSPLHF. CDR3 bases: TGTGCCAGCAGTCCAGGCCGAGGGAATTCACCCCTCCACTTT. The V call is TRBV7-9, the J call TRBJ1-6; D ambiguous. V was shortened by 6 bases and J by 7 bases, with 13 bases between the two germline ends. CDR3 length equals 14 residues. From germline, CDR1 is SEHNR and CDR2 FQNEAQ (reference sequence).

The V and J genes are TRBV29-1 and TRBJ2-3; tentatively, D is TRBD1 (6 bases). From germline, CDR1 is SQVTM and CDR2 ANQGSEA. This CDR3 is built from 13 residues. Trimming left V 3 bases short and J 3 bases short, with 10 bases between. The CDR3 region is CSVEDRGTDTQYF. The CDR3 DNA sequence: TGCAGCGTTGAGGACAGAGGAACAGATACGCAGTATTTT.

The V gene is TRBV2, the J gene TRBJ2-4; TRBD1 agrees at 8 bases. Germline V gene data show CDR1 as SNHLY and CDR2 as FYNNEI. The junction had 4 bases not matched to a gene; V was cut back by 0 bases and J by 0 bases. This CDR3 comprises 17 residues. CDR3 protein: CASSEAGDRLAKNIQYF. The CDR3 DNA is TGTGCCAGCAGTGAAGCGGGGGACAGGTTAGCCAAAAACATTCAGTACTTC.

This clone was detected only once. The chain combines TRBV7-2 with TRBJ2-5; 11 positions match TRBD2. The CDR3 length is 17 residues. Germline V gives CDR1 SGHTA, CDR2 FQGNSA. Germline trimming cut 4 bases from V and 1 base from J; bases unmatched to any gene: 8. The CDR3: CASSYSPGLAAQETQYF. CDR3 coding DNA: TGTGCCAGCAGCTACTCACCGGGACTAGCGGCCCAAGAGACCCAGTACTTC.

This chain links TRBV18 with TRBJ1-1; D is possibly TRBD1 (5 bases). Germline V lookup: CDR1 KGHSH, CDR2 LQKENI. The ends were cut back, 3 bases at V and 1 base at J, with 6 bases in the middle. CDR3 size: 13 residues. The CDR3 is CASSPQGNTEAFF. In DNA, the CDR3 is TGTGCCAGCTCACCTCAGGGGAACACTGAAGCTTTCTTT.

The V call is TRBV18, the J call TRBJ2-7; 7 nucleotides agree with TRBD1. The CDR3 length is 18 residues. Germline CDR1 reads KGHSH; CDR2 reads LQKENI. The ends lost 6 bases at V and 6 bases at J; junction bases unmatched: 23. In DNA, the CDR3 is TGTGCCAGCTCCCCCGGATTCGGTGGGCAGGGGGTCCCTAGCGAGCAGTACTTC. It is translated as CASSPGFGGQGVPSEQYF.

This chain links TRBV5-1 with TRBJ2-2; D might be TRBD1 (7 bases). The germline V gene encodes CDR1 SGHRS and CDR2 YFSETQ. The CDR3 sequence is 17 residues long. Trimming removed 2 bases from V and 2 bases from J, with 16 bases in between. CDR3 DNA: TGCGCCAGCAGCTTAGGGGGCGGCGGGACTAACACCGGGGAGCTGTTTTTT. Protein: CASSLGGGGTNTGELFF.

The CDR3: CASSYGQGQFGYTF. DNA of the CDR3: TGTGCCAGCAGTTACGGACAGGGGCAGTTTGGCTACACCTTC. The rearrangement links TRBV28 to TRBJ1-2; 9 bases are a match to TRBD1. Per the germline V gene, CDR1 is MDHEN and CDR2 is SYDVKM. The trim removed 4 bases at V and 7 bases at J, leaving 7 bases unmatched. The CDR3 is 14 residues long.

The genes are TRBV19 and TRBJ2-1; 15 bases agree with TRBD2. Germline values: CDR1 LNHDA, CDR2 SQIVND (reference sequence). This CDR3 is built from 16 residues. J was trimmed by 6 bases and V by 5 bases; bases with no gene match: 5. CDR3 DNA sequence: TGTGCCAGTAGTGCCCGGACTAGCGGGGGGGGCAATGAGCAGTTCTTC. This translates into CASSARTSGGGNEQFF.

The genes are TRBV29-1 and TRBJ2-3; the match to TRBD2 covers 10 bases. The CDR3 has 16 amino acids. With 4 bases clipped from V and 1 base from J, the junction kept 8 bases outside the gene matches. Per germline, CDR1 SQVTM and CDR2 ANQGSEA. CDR3 coding DNA: TGCAGCGTTGTTCTAGCGGGGGCAGGGGGCACAGATACGCAGTATTTT. Its protein product is CSVVLAGAGGTDTQYF.

The chain combines TRBV5-4 with TRBJ1-4, with D perhaps matching TRBD1 (5 bases). The V end was cut by 2 bases, the J end by 8 bases, with 13 bases between. The CDR3 consists of 14 residues. Germline values: CDR1 SGHNT, CDR2 YYREEE (reference sequence). Here the CDR3 reads CASSLRTDMEKLFF. The CDR3 DNA reads as TGTGCCAGCAGCTTAAGGACGGACATGGAAAAACTGTTTTTT.

This chain joins TRBV11-2 and TRBJ2-3; 16 bases agree with TRBD2. CDR1 and CDR2 (germline): SGHAT, FQNNGV. CDR3 size: 17 residues. V dropped 4 bases and J dropped 5; count of bases not matched to a gene: 6. The chain's CDR3 is CASSSGTSGGVEDTQYF. The CDR3 DNA sequence: TGTGCCAGCAGCTCCGGGACTAGCGGGGGGGTTGAAGATACGCAGTATTTT.

The CDR3 loop reads CASSWAGYSTDTQYF. The CDR3 bases are TGTGCCAGCAGCTGGGCGGGCTATAGCACAGATACGCAGTATTTT. The genes are TRBV5-6 and TRBJ2-3, with D possibly matching TRBD2 (5 bases). V lost 3 bases, J lost 0 bases, and 11 bases lay in between. From germline, CDR1 is SGHDT and CDR2 YYEEEE. The CDR3 has 15 amino acids.